These T cell receptor beta chains were read from a single sample in a study of blood T cell repertoires in COVID-19. Method: immunoSEQ multiplex PCR; TCRdb's copy keeps in-frame clones and lacks some. The sample has about 200,000 clones, roughly 90% seen once. The sequenced material came from peripheral blood. Receptors were obtained from a man aged 18 to 29 with active or convalescent COVID-19. Each CDR3 is given with its conserved first and last residue. The order of the fields is V gene, J gene, CDR3 length, clone size, D gene, CDR3 protein, CDR3 DNA. A D gene is named only where the DNA matches it firmly. Some rows mark clone size as missing; the rest say once, few, many or name a class of expanded clone.

v_call: TRBV29-1; j_call: TRBJ2-1; cdr3_length: 15; clone_size: NA; d_call: TRBD1; cdr3_aa: CSVVPRDRGYNEQFF; cdr3_nt: TGCAGCGTTGTCCCACGGGACAGGGGCTACAATGAGCAGTTCTTC
v_call: TRBV18; j_call: TRBJ2-1; cdr3_length: 18; clone_size: NA; d_call: TRBD2; cdr3_aa: CASSPGTSGTISYNEQFF; cdr3_nt: TGTGCCAGCTCACCCGGGACTAGCGGGACGATCTCCTACAATGAGCAGTTCTTC
v_call: TRBV3-1/TRBV3-2; j_call: TRBJ2-7; cdr3_length: 15; clone_size: NA; d_call: TRBD2; cdr3_aa: CASSQDFAGGREQYF; cdr3_nt: TGTGCCAGCAGCCAAGATTTTGCGGGGGGGCGGGAGCAGTACTTC
v_call: TRBV18; j_call: TRBJ1-5; cdr3_length: 15; clone_size: NA; d_call: NA; cdr3_aa: CASSPRGLGNQPQHF; cdr3_nt: TGTGCCAGCTCACCTAGGGGGTTAGGGAATCAGCCCCAGCATTTT
v_call: TRBV2; j_call: TRBJ1-2; cdr3_length: 13; clone_size: NA; d_call: NA; cdr3_aa: CASSGGTTYGYTF; cdr3_nt: TGTGCCAGCAGTGGAGGGACAACCTATGGCTACACCTTC
v_call: TRBV12-2; j_call: TRBJ2-7; cdr3_length: 15; clone_size: NA; d_call: NA; cdr3_aa: CASRHERAGGCEQYF; cdr3_nt: TGTGCAAGTCGCCACGAACGTGCGGGGGGCTGCGAGCAGTACTTC
v_call: TRBV2; j_call: TRBJ2-3; cdr3_length: 16; clone_size: NA; d_call: NA; cdr3_aa: CASSEAATLGADTQYF; cdr3_nt: TGTGCCAGCAGTGAAGCGGCTACCCTGGGAGCAGATACGCAGTATTTT
v_call: TRBV19; j_call: TRBJ1-2; cdr3_length: 14; clone_size: NA; d_call: NA; cdr3_aa: CASTPWVLEGGYTF; cdr3_nt: TGTGCCAGTACCCCATGGGTACTGGAGGGGGGCTACACCTTC
v_call: TRBV7-9; j_call: TRBJ1-5; cdr3_length: 12; clone_size: once; d_call: NA; cdr3_aa: CASSLVEGPQHF; cdr3_nt: TGTGCCAGCAGCTTAGTCGAGGGTCCCCAGCATTTT
v_call: TRBV6-1; j_call: TRBJ2-1; cdr3_length: 17; clone_size: NA; d_call: TRBD2; cdr3_aa: CASSGTSGRGGVNEQFF; cdr3_nt: TGTGCCAGCAGTGGGACTAGCGGGAGAGGCGGGGTCAATGAGCAGTTCTTC
v_call: TRBV7-6; j_call: TRBJ2-3; cdr3_length: 17; clone_size: NA; d_call: TRBD2; cdr3_aa: CASSSGLAGGSADTQYF; cdr3_nt: TGTGCCAGCAGCTCAGGACTAGCGGGAGGGTCGGCCGATACGCAGTATTTT
v_call: TRBV24-1; j_call: TRBJ2-3; cdr3_length: 14; clone_size: NA; d_call: TRBD2; cdr3_aa: CATKAAGGADTQYF; cdr3_nt: TGTGCCACCAAAGCGGCGGGGGGGGCAGATACGCAGTATTTT
v_call: TRBV3-1/TRBV3-2; j_call: TRBJ1-2; cdr3_length: 14; clone_size: NA; d_call: TRBD1; cdr3_aa: CASSRATGSFGYTF; cdr3_nt: TGTGCCAGCAGCCGGGCGACAGGGTCGTTTGGCTACACCTTC
v_call: TRBV7-8; j_call: TRBJ2-3; cdr3_length: 15; clone_size: NA; d_call: NA; cdr3_aa: CASSTGTGFTDTQYF; cdr3_nt: TGTGCCAGCAGTACCGGGACTGGATTCACAGATACGCAGTATTTT
v_call: TRBV6-2/TRBV6-3; j_call: TRBJ1-1; cdr3_length: 14; clone_size: NA; d_call: NA; cdr3_aa: CASSYPPEGVGAFF; cdr3_nt: TGTGCCAGCAGTTACCCCCCCGAGGGCGTAGGAGCTTTCTTT
v_call: TRBV6-1; j_call: TRBJ2-3; cdr3_length: 18; clone_size: NA; d_call: TRBD2; cdr3_aa: CASSESSGRGWGTDTQYF; cdr3_nt: TGTGCCAGCAGTGAATCAAGCGGGAGAGGGTGGGGGACAGATACGCAGTATTTT
v_call: TRBV6-1; j_call: TRBJ1-5; cdr3_length: 14; clone_size: NA; d_call: NA; cdr3_aa: CASSEPVNNQPQHF; cdr3_nt: TGTGCCAGCAGTGAACCGGTTAACAATCAGCCCCAGCATTTT
v_call: TRBV7-9; j_call: TRBJ1-1; cdr3_length: 13; clone_size: NA; d_call: NA; cdr3_aa: CASSLNENSGTFF; cdr3_nt: TGTGCCAGCAGCTTAAATGAGAATTCCGGGACTTTCTTT
v_call: TRBV5-4; j_call: TRBJ2-3; cdr3_length: 15; clone_size: NA; d_call: TRBD1; cdr3_aa: CASSTGGSSTDTQYF; cdr3_nt: TGTGCCAGCAGCACAGGGGGCTCTAGCACAGATACGCAGTATTTT
v_call: TRBV5-1; j_call: TRBJ1-1; cdr3_length: 16; clone_size: once; d_call: NA; cdr3_aa: CASSKAGDRINTEAFF; cdr3_nt: TGCGCCAGCAGCAAGGCGGGTGACAGGATAAACACTGAAGCTTTCTTT
v_call: TRBV5-4; j_call: TRBJ2-7; cdr3_length: 14; clone_size: once; d_call: NA; cdr3_aa: CASSLSDRPYEQYF; cdr3_nt: TGTGCCAGCAGCTTGTCTGACAGGCCCTACGAGCAGTACTTC
v_call: TRBV19; j_call: TRBJ2-3; cdr3_length: 15; clone_size: NA; d_call: TRBD2; cdr3_aa: CASSKSGRLADTQYF; cdr3_nt: TGTGCCAGTAGTAAGAGCGGGAGATTGGCAGATACGCAGTATTTT
v_call: TRBV30; j_call: TRBJ2-2; cdr3_length: 14; clone_size: NA; d_call: TRBD2; cdr3_aa: CAWSLLPGGGELFF; cdr3_nt: TGTGCCTGGAGTTTACTCCCGGGGGGCGGGGAGCTGTTTTTT
v_call: TRBV5-1; j_call: TRBJ2-1; cdr3_length: 14; clone_size: NA; d_call: NA; cdr3_aa: CASSLGDSYNEQFF; cdr3_nt: TGCGCCAGCAGCTTGGGAGATTCCTACAATGAGCAGTTCTTC
v_call: TRBV19; j_call: TRBJ2-6; cdr3_length: 16; clone_size: NA; d_call: NA; cdr3_aa: CASSIHPGSGANVLTF; cdr3_nt: TGTGCCAGTAGTATACATCCGGGAAGTGGGGCCAACGTCCTGACTTTC
v_call: TRBV19; j_call: TRBJ2-5; cdr3_length: 15; clone_size: once; d_call: TRBD2; cdr3_aa: CASSPSAGDGETQYF; cdr3_nt: TGTGCCAGCAGCCCCTCCGCGGGAGACGGTGAGACCCAGTACTTC